This passage covers 29 T cell receptor beta chains from one sample sequenced in a study of shared clonotypes between healthy human individuals. Libraries were prepared by immunoSEQ multiplex PCR; TCRdb keeps only in-frame clonotypes and omits some of them. Found here are about 750,000 clones, 85% to 95% of them singletons; the top ten hold 24%. The naive CD8 population came from CD45RO-negative cells selected for CCR7, without terminally differentiated effector memory CD45RA+ cells. Sequenced sample: naive CD8+ T cells sorted from blood. The source is a man aged 25 to 40 in good health.

This clone was counted a single time. The J gene is TRBJ1-5, the V gene TRBV7-9, with D possibly matching TRBD1 (5 bases). Trimming shortened V by 5 bases and J by 4 bases, and 9 bases separated the two germline ends. This CDR3 has 13 amino acids. The germline V gene encodes CDR1 SEHNR and CDR2 FQNEAQ (reference sequence). CDR3 nucleotide sequence: TGTGCCAGCAGCCCGGGGGTGAATCAGCCCCAGCATTTT. Protein sequence: CASSPGVNQPQHF.

The V call is TRBV9, the J call TRBJ2-6, with D possibly being TRBD1 or TRBD2 (5 bases each). Germline V gene data show CDR1 as SGDLS and CDR2 as YYNGEE. The CDR3 has 17 residues. With 3 bases removed from V and 6 bases from J, the gap between germline ends came to 19 bases. Here the CDR3 reads CASSGGPSRPKANVLTF. Here the CDR3 DNA reads TGTGCCAGCAGCGGGGGACCCAGCCGGCCGAAGGCCAACGTCCTGACTTTC.

This clone appeared a single time. The V and J genes are TRBV27 and TRBJ2-1; D not certain. The CDR3 totals 11 residues. Germline-derived CDR1 and CDR2 are MNHEY and SMNVEV (reference sequence). The germline V and J ends were trimmed by 2 bases and 10 bases, with 6 bases remaining between them. The CDR3 is CASSLGAEQFF. The CDR3 bases are TGTGCCAGCAGTTTAGGTGCCGAGCAGTTCTTC.

CDR3 region: CASSQVRGTGRQPQHF. The CDR3 DNA follows: TGCGCCAGCAGCCAAGTTAGGGGGACAGGGCGTCAGCCCCAGCATTTT. The chain employs TRBV4-1 and TRBJ1-5; 9 bases map to TRBD1. From germline, CDR1 is MGHRA and CDR2 YSYEKL. This CDR3 is 16 amino acids long. V shed 1 base and J 6 bases; nucleotides not matched to a gene: 7.

V gene TRBV29-1 combines with J gene TRBJ2-2; tentatively, D is TRBD2 (6 bases). Looked up from germline, CDR1 is SQVTM and CDR2 is ANQGSEA. The CDR3 runs 13 residues. The V gene lost 4 bases and the J gene lost 5 bases, with 11 bases spanning the gap. The chain's CDR3 is CSVVTGVTGELFF. DNA for the CDR3: TGCAGCGTTGTAACGGGAGTAACCGGGGAGCTGTTTTTT.

The chain has TRBV6-6 and TRBJ2-3; D gene uncertain. The germline CDR1 and CDR2 sequences are MNHNY and SVGAGI (reference sequence). The CDR3 has 11 amino acids. Trimming stripped 6 bases from V and 6 bases from J, with 7 bases between. The CDR3 region has the DNA TGTGCCAGCAGCCCCAAGGATACGCAGTATTTT. Translated: CASSPKDTQYF.

The chain joins TRBV5-4 to TRBJ2-5, with unresolved D. Germline V CDR1 and CDR2: SGHNT, YYREEE (reference sequence). V lost 1 base, J lost 0 bases, and 1 base lay in between. CDR3 length: 12 residues. In nucleotides, the CDR3 is TGTGCCAGCAGCTTGTACCAAGAGACCCAGTACTTC. Protein: CASSLYQETQYF.

Worth noting for this clone: Other DNA sequences in the sample encode the same CDR3. The chain uses TRBV9 and TRBJ2-2; D gene uncertain. V was cut by 0 bases and J by 4 bases, with 4 bases left in between. In germline, CDR1 is SGDLS, CDR2 YYNGEE. The CDR3 covers 13 residues. The CDR3 loop reads CASSVEGTGELFF. The CDR3 DNA follows: TGTGCCAGCAGCGTAGAGGGCACCGGGGAGCTGTTTTTT.

The V call is TRBV27, the J call TRBJ2-1; 12 bases line up with TRBD2. CDR1 MNHEY and CDR2 SMNVEV come from the germline V gene (reference sequence). This CDR3 has 15 residues. V was pared by 8 bases and J by 8 bases, with 10 bases of the junction left unmatched. DNA for the CDR3: TGTGCCAGCTTTGGGGCTAGCGGGAGGGGTTATGAGCAGTTCTTC. This encodes CASFGASGRGYEQFF.

The chain uses TRBV5-8 and TRBJ1-2, with 8 nucleotides matching TRBD1. The length of the CDR3 is 17 residues. Germline assignment: CDR1 SGHTS and CDR2 YDEGEE. With V trimmed by 3 bases and J by 0 bases, 10 bases remained unmatched. The CDR3 DNA is TGTGCCAGCAGCTACCGGGACAGGCCCCACTCTAACTATGGCTACACCTTC. This codes for CASSYRDRPHSNYGYTF.

Comment on this clone: Different DNA sequences within this sample yield the same CDR3. The chain is built from TRBV10-3 and TRBJ2-1; tentatively, D is TRBD2 (6 bases). Looked up from germline, CDR1 is ENHRY and CDR2 is SYGVKD. V was clipped by 3 bases and J by 7 bases, with 10 bases between them. The CDR3 runs 13 residues. The CDR3 coding sequence is TGTGCCATCAGTGAATTGGGGGGTAATGAGCAGTTCTTC. This sequence encodes CAISELGGNEQFF.

This rearrangement joins TRBV11-2 to TRBJ2-1, with 11 bases fitting TRBD2. The V gene's germline CDR1 is SGHAT and CDR2 FQNNGV. The CDR3 runs 18 residues. J lost 1 base, V lost 3 bases, and 8 bases had no gene match. CDR3 DNA sequence: TGTGCCAGCAGCTTCGGTAGCGGGAGGGCCATTTCCTACAATGAGCAGTTCTTC. It translates to CASSFGSGRAISYNEQFF.

CDR3 nucleotide sequence: TGTGCCAGCAGTGTCCAGGGGTACGAGCAGTACTTC. It specifies CASSVQGYEQYF. The chain joins TRBV5-6 to TRBJ2-7; D is perhaps TRBD1 (6 bases). Germline CDR1 SGHDT, CDR2 YYEEEE. CDR3 length: 12 amino acids. The V end was cut by 5 bases, the J end by 4 bases, with 10 bases between.

The chain uses TRBV7-3 and TRBJ2-3; TRBD2 agrees at 11 bases. CDR3 length equals 16 residues. Germline V CDR1 and CDR2: SGHTA, FQGTGA. V trimming: 4 bases; J trimming: 1 base; junction bases outside the gene matches: 4. The CDR3 spells CASSSSGLAGTDTQYF. The CDR3 DNA is TGTGCCAGCAGCTCATCGGGACTAGCGGGCACAGATACGCAGTATTTT.

V and J are TRBV7-6 and TRBJ2-1; 11 bases map to TRBD1. The CDR3 runs 15 residues. The V gene end was trimmed by 5 bases and the J gene end by 9 bases; junction bases not matched to a gene: 9. Germline assignment: CDR1 SGHVS and CDR2 FNYEAQ. The CDR3 DNA reads as TGTGCCAGCAGCGACCGGGACAGGGGGATCGGTGAGCAGTTCTTC. Encoded protein: CASSDRDRGIGEQFF.

The chain joins TRBV6-5 to TRBJ2-7, with D possibly being TRBD2 (6 bases). Trimming shortened V by 10 bases and J by 9 bases, and 19 bases separated the two germline ends. The CDR3 has 12 amino acids. In germline, CDR1 is MNHEY, CDR2 SVGAGI. The CDR3 nucleotides are TGTGCCACCCAACCCCCTAGCGTAGGGCAGTACTTC. Translated, it gives CATQPPSVGQYF.

This chain connects TRBV27 to TRBJ2-3; D is possibly TRBD1 (6 bases). Germline-derived CDR1 and CDR2 are MNHEY and SMNVEV (reference sequence). With 3 bases removed from V and 4 bases from J, the gap between germline ends came to 14 bases. The CDR3 contains 15 residues. The chain's CDR3 is CASSFARGLADTQYF. The CDR3 DNA reads TGTGCCAGCAGTTTTGCCAGGGGATTGGCAGATACGCAGTATTTT.

The CDR3 sequence: CASSQDALVSSYNEQFF. The CDR3 nucleotides are TGTGCCAGCAGCCAAGATGCGTTGGTGAGCTCCTACAATGAGCAGTTCTTC. This rearrangement joins TRBV14 to TRBJ2-1; D is undetermined. Germline loops: CDR1 SGHDN, CDR2 FVKESK. V was shortened by 0 bases and J by 0 bases, with 12 bases between the two germline ends. This CDR3 is 17 amino acids long.

J is TRBJ2-1 and V is TRBV6-6; D remains unclear. CDR1 and CDR2 from the germline V gene are MNHNY and SVGAGI (reference sequence). CDR3 size: 12 residues. V gave up 4 bases and J gave up 7 bases, with 8 bases separating them. CDR3 protein: CASSSAVNEQFF. As DNA, the CDR3 is TGTGCCAGCAGTTCCGCGGTTAATGAGCAGTTCTTC.

The rearrangement links TRBV27 to TRBJ2-2, with TRBD1 identical over 9 bases. The CDR3 covers 15 residues. The V gene's germline CDR1 is MNHEY and CDR2 SMNVEV (reference sequence). Losses at the gene ends were 5 bases for V and 7 bases for J; bases not matched to a gene: 8. CDR3 protein: CASSLTGGSFGELFF. CDR3 DNA sequence: TGTGCCAGCAGTCTCACAGGGGGCAGCTTCGGGGAGCTGTTTTTT.

The chain uses TRBV11-3 and TRBJ2-2; TRBD1 matches at 8 bases. Trimming took 0 bases from V and 6 from J; bases not matched to a gene: 9. The CDR3 length is 17 residues. In germline, CDR1 is SGHNT, CDR2 YENEEA. The CDR3, as DNA: TGTGCCAGCAGCTTAGATCTTCCGACAGGGGACGCCGGGGAGCTGTTTTTT. Residues: CASSLDLPTGDAGELFF.

The chain employs TRBV4-1 and TRBJ1-1, with D maybe TRBD1 (6 bases). The CDR3 loop spans 15 amino acids. V was shortened by 8 bases and J by 1 base, with 17 bases between the two germline ends. Germline CDR1 MGHRA, CDR2 YSYEKL. The CDR3 DNA sequence: TGCGCCAGCGTTCAGGGGATGGCCGCGAACACTGAAGCTTTCTTT. The encoded protein is CASVQGMAANTEAFF.

The chain links TRBV7-6 to TRBJ2-7, with no clear D. CDR3 size: 13 residues. Germline assignment: CDR1 SGHVS and CDR2 FNYEAQ. Trimming pared 2 bases from V and 1 base from J, leaving 6 bases between. This chain's CDR3 is CASSLSSSYEQYF. CDR3 bases: TGTGCCAGCAGCTTATCGAGTTCCTACGAGCAGTACTTC. The full variable domain, its missing parts supplied by reference TRBV7-6 and TRBJ2-7, is GAGVSQSPRYKVTKRGQDVALRCDPISGHVSLYWYRQALGQGPEFLTYFNYEAQQDKSGLPNDRFSAERPEGSISTLTIQRTEQRDSAMYRCASSLSSSYEQYFGPGTRLTVT.

V gene TRBV29-1 combines with J gene TRBJ2-3; D possibly corresponds to TRBD2 (6 bases). With 6 bases removed from V and 3 bases from J, the gap between germline ends came to 16 bases. Germline CDR1 and CDR2: SQVTM and ANQGSEA. This CDR3 spans 14 amino acids. CDR3 DNA: TGCAGCGTGGAGGGACTGGAGGCTACAGATACGCAGTATTTT. Amino acids: CSVEGLEATDTQYF.

The V gene is TRBV28, the J gene TRBJ1-1, with 8 nucleotides matching TRBD1. CDR1 is MDHEN, CDR2 SYDVKM, per germline. The CDR3 extends over 14 amino acids. V was pared by 4 bases and J by 3 bases, with 4 bases of the junction left unmatched. The CDR3 is CASSYGQGDTEAFF. In nucleotides, the CDR3 is TGTGCCAGCAGTTACGGACAGGGTGACACTGAAGCTTTCTTT.

This rearrangement joins TRBV4-3 to TRBJ2-5; 13 bases line up with TRBD2. The CDR3 totals 16 residues. With V trimmed by 1 base and J by 4 bases, 3 bases remained unmatched. Germline CDR1 is LGHNA and CDR2 is YSLEER. CDR3 sequence: CASSQGGTSGIETQYF. As DNA, the CDR3 is TGCGCCAGCAGCCAAGGGGGGACTAGCGGGATAGAGACCCAGTACTTC.

The chain is built from TRBV4-1 and TRBJ2-1, with 10 bases that match TRBD2. Germline loops: CDR1 MGHRA, CDR2 YSYEKL. V lost 6 bases to trimming and J lost 5 bases; unmatched junction nucleotides: 10. The CDR3 sequence is 16 residues long. The CDR3 region has the DNA TGCGCCAGCAGGGGGGTAGCGGGAGGTGGTGACAATGAGCAGTTCTTC. Translation: CASRGVAGGGDNEQFF.

This rearrangement joins TRBV9 to TRBJ2-3, with D possibly being TRBD2 (5 bases). This CDR3 contains 15 residues. Germline loops: CDR1 SGDLS, CDR2 YYNGEE. The V end lost 0 bases, the J end lost 0 bases, and 8 bases lay between the germline ends. CDR3 nucleotides: TGTGCCAGCAGCGTAGGCGGGTGGAGCACAGATACGCAGTATTTT. This sequence encodes CASSVGGWSTDTQYF.

This clone appeared once. The chain couples TRBV10-3 to TRBJ2-1; D might be TRBD2 (6 bases). V was cut by 3 bases and J by 10 bases, with 13 bases left in between. CDR1 ENHRY and CDR2 SYGVKD come from the germline V gene. This CDR3 is built from 13 residues. The CDR3 is CAISEGTSLEQFF. The CDR3 nucleotides are TGTGCCATCAGTGAAGGGACTTCTCTCGAGCAGTTCTTC.